This T cell receptor beta chain was sequenced for a study of identifying expanded T cells in peripheral blood. Study-wide points: Technical replicates showed 0.9 to 1.5 changed clones; two weeks 15 to 20; four weeks 19. Two-week clone count variance significantly increased as total template count grew.

Per germline, CDR1 MNHNY and CDR2 SVGAGI (reference sequence). The CDR3 is 11 residues long. The V gene lost 3 bases and the J gene lost 7 bases, with 7 bases spanning the gap. As regards this clone: Its target is not known.

Here immunoSEQ multiplex PCR was the method, and the copy in TCRdb shows in-frame clones only, minus some. There are under 150,000 clones in the sample; 65% to 90% occur only once, and roughly 8% lies in the top ten. Collection occurred without any documented infections or immune events in donors. The rearrangement links TRBV6-6 to TRBJ2-7; TRBD2 might be the D (5 bases). This TCR was sampled from a person aged 18 to 70 in good health. Material for sequencing was blood. CDR3 amino acids: CASSYRREQYF. The CDR3, as DNA: TGTGCCAGCAGTTATAGGAGGGAGCAGTACTTC.